This is a list of T cell receptor beta chains from one sample in a study of blood T cell repertoires in COVID-19. Only in-frame clones appear in the TCRdb table, and some are missing; sequencing was by immunoSEQ multiplex PCR. The sample lists about 270,000 clones, approximately 86% seen once, with about 1% in the top ten. The sample was PBMCs or T cells enriched from blood (not recorded which). The receptors originated from a woman in her thirties who had recovered from COVID-19. Each CDR3 is given with its conserved first and last residue. The order of the fields is CDR3 DNA, CDR3 protein, V gene, D gene, clone size, J gene. D genes are given only for firm matches. Part of the rows lack a size; the others show once, few, many or a class for expanded clones.

cdr3_nt: TGTGCCAGCAGTACCGGGGCTAGCGGGAGCTACGAGCAGTACTTC
cdr3_aa: CASSTGASGSYEQYF
v_call: TRBV28
d_call: TRBD2
clone_size: few
j_call: TRBJ2-7

cdr3_nt: TGTGCCAGCAGCTCTGACTGGGGGACAGGCTACACCTTC
cdr3_aa: CASSSDWGTGYTF
v_call: TRBV11-1
d_call: NA
clone_size: NA
j_call: TRBJ1-2

cdr3_nt: TGTGCCAGCAGCTCTCAGGGCGGTAATGAAAAACTGTTTTTT
cdr3_aa: CASSSQGGNEKLFF
v_call: TRBV11-2
d_call: NA
clone_size: NA
j_call: TRBJ1-4

cdr3_nt: TGTGCCAGCAGCTTGACAGGATACACCATATATTTT
cdr3_aa: CASSLTGYTIYF
v_call: TRBV5-6
d_call: NA
clone_size: NA
j_call: TRBJ1-3

cdr3_nt: TGTGCCAGCAGTTTCCTCCTAGCGGGACCTCGTGCGCAGTACTTC
cdr3_aa: CASSFLLAGPRAQYF
v_call: TRBV28
d_call: TRBD2
clone_size: NA
j_call: TRBJ2-7

cdr3_nt: TGTGCCAGTAAGGGGGGACAGGGTGGATATCAGCCCCAGCATTTT
cdr3_aa: CASKGGQGGYQPQHF
v_call: TRBV19
d_call: TRBD1
clone_size: NA
j_call: TRBJ1-5

cdr3_nt: TGTGCCAGCAGTTTAGGCAGGGCTCAGCCCCAGCATTTT
cdr3_aa: CASSLGRAQPQHF
v_call: TRBV27
d_call: NA
clone_size: NA
j_call: TRBJ1-5

cdr3_nt: TGTGCCAGCCGGTTCGCGGGGAATGGGGAGACCCAGTACTTC
cdr3_aa: CASRFAGNGETQYF
v_call: TRBV28
d_call: NA
clone_size: once
j_call: TRBJ2-5

cdr3_nt: TGCGCCAGCAGCCAAGCCCCCGGAGGGGCCCTCTATGGCTACACCTTC
cdr3_aa: CASSQAPGGALYGYTF
v_call: TRBV4-3
d_call: NA
clone_size: few
j_call: TRBJ1-2

cdr3_nt: TGCGCCAGCAGCCAAGACCGAGTCAGGGGCAATCAGCCCCAGCATTTT
cdr3_aa: CASSQDRVRGNQPQHF
v_call: TRBV4-1
d_call: NA
clone_size: NA
j_call: TRBJ1-5

cdr3_nt: TGTGCCAGCAGTTACTCGATACAGGGTAATTCACCCCTCCACTTT
cdr3_aa: CASSYSIQGNSPLHF
v_call: TRBV6-5
d_call: NA
clone_size: once
j_call: TRBJ1-6

cdr3_nt: TGTGCCAGCAGTTCCGAGGGAGGGAGCCCTAATGAAAAACTGTTTTTT
cdr3_aa: CASSSEGGSPNEKLFF
v_call: TRBV2
d_call: NA
clone_size: NA
j_call: TRBJ1-4

cdr3_nt: TGTGCCAGCAGCCACGGTGGCTACACCTTC
cdr3_aa: CASSHGGYTF
v_call: TRBV7-9
d_call: NA
clone_size: NA
j_call: TRBJ1-2

cdr3_nt: TGCGCCAGCAGCTTGGTTGACAGTGGAAATTCACCCCTCCACTTT
cdr3_aa: CASSLVDSGNSPLHF
v_call: TRBV5-1
d_call: NA
clone_size: few
j_call: TRBJ1-6

cdr3_nt: TGTGCCAGCAGTCGGCCAGGGAACAATCAGCCCCAGCATTTT
cdr3_aa: CASSRPGNNQPQHF
v_call: TRBV27
d_call: NA
clone_size: once
j_call: TRBJ1-5

cdr3_nt: TGTGCCAGCAGCCTAAAGACAGGACCTGCCTACGAGCAGTACTTC
cdr3_aa: CASSLKTGPAYEQYF
v_call: TRBV11-3
d_call: NA
clone_size: NA
j_call: TRBJ2-7

cdr3_nt: TGTGCCAGCCAAACCGGCCCGACAGCTCCGAGCTCCTATAATTCACCCCTCCACTTT
cdr3_aa: CASQTGPTAPSSYNSPLHF
v_call: TRBV5-4
d_call: NA
clone_size: NA
j_call: TRBJ1-6

cdr3_nt: TGTGCCATCAGTGTAACTAGCGGGGTCCGAGATACGCAGTATTTT
cdr3_aa: CAISVTSGVRDTQYF
v_call: TRBV10-3
d_call: TRBD2
clone_size: NA
j_call: TRBJ2-3

cdr3_nt: TGTGCCAGCAGCGTTGGAGAGGCCCATGAGCAGTTCTTC
cdr3_aa: CASSVGEAHEQFF
v_call: TRBV9
d_call: NA
clone_size: NA
j_call: TRBJ2-1

cdr3_nt: TGTGCCAGCAGTTCAGGGGGCGCGGGTTACAATGAGCAGTTCTTC
cdr3_aa: CASSSGGAGYNEQFF
v_call: TRBV6-5
d_call: TRBD1
clone_size: NA
j_call: TRBJ2-1

cdr3_nt: TGTGCCAGCTTGGGAAAGGGGGCAACACGTAACACTGAAGCTTTCTTT
cdr3_aa: CASLGKGATRNTEAFF
v_call: TRBV18
d_call: TRBD1
clone_size: NA
j_call: TRBJ1-1

cdr3_nt: TGTGCCAGCAGTTTAAACAGCTCACCCCTCCACTTT
cdr3_aa: CASSLNSSPLHF
v_call: TRBV27
d_call: NA
clone_size: NA
j_call: TRBJ1-6

cdr3_nt: TGCGCCAGCAGCCCCTTTAGCGGGAGTAGGCCCACCGGGGAGCTGTTTTTT
cdr3_aa: CASSPFSGSRPTGELFF
v_call: TRBV4-1
d_call: TRBD2
clone_size: NA
j_call: TRBJ2-2

cdr3_nt: TGTGCCAGCAGCCAAGATAGGAGAGCGGGGGGGCCGGAGCAGTACTTC
cdr3_aa: CASSQDRRAGGPEQYF
v_call: TRBV14
d_call: TRBD2
clone_size: NA
j_call: TRBJ2-7

cdr3_nt: TGTGCCACTGGGTTGGCGCTCCTGGGACAACAAACCTACGAGCAGTACTTC
cdr3_aa: CATGLALLGQQTYEQYF
v_call: TRBV10-3
d_call: NA
clone_size: NA
j_call: TRBJ2-7

cdr3_nt: TGTGCCAGCAGTTTGAGCGGATACAATGAGCAGTTCTTC
cdr3_aa: CASSLSGYNEQFF
v_call: TRBV12-3/TRBV12-4
d_call: NA
clone_size: NA
j_call: TRBJ2-1

cdr3_nt: TGTGCCAGTAGTCACGGGACTCTCTACACCGGGGAGCTGTTTTTT
cdr3_aa: CASSHGTLYTGELFF
v_call: TRBV19
d_call: NA
clone_size: few
j_call: TRBJ2-2

cdr3_nt: TGTGCCAGCAGCGGGGACAGACAATATGGCTACACCTTC
cdr3_aa: CASSGDRQYGYTF
v_call: TRBV9
d_call: TRBD1
clone_size: NA
j_call: TRBJ1-2

cdr3_nt: TGCAGCGTCCTAGGGACTAGCGGGATTGGCACAGATACGCAGTATTTT
cdr3_aa: CSVLGTSGIGTDTQYF
v_call: TRBV29-1
d_call: TRBD2
clone_size: NA
j_call: TRBJ2-3

cdr3_nt: TGTGCCAGCAGCTTGGGACAGAACTATGGCTACACCTTC
cdr3_aa: CASSLGQNYGYTF
v_call: TRBV7-2
d_call: TRBD1
clone_size: NA
j_call: TRBJ1-2

cdr3_nt: TGTGCCAGCAGCCACCAGAATTCACCCCTCCACTTT
cdr3_aa: CASSHQNSPLHF
v_call: TRBV7-8
d_call: NA
clone_size: NA
j_call: TRBJ1-6

cdr3_nt: TGTGCCAGCTCACCGAGAGCGGGACAGGGGGCTGGAAACACCATATATTTT
cdr3_aa: CASSPRAGQGAGNTIYF
v_call: TRBV18
d_call: TRBD1
clone_size: NA
j_call: TRBJ1-3

cdr3_nt: TGTGCCAGCAGCGAGCGGACAGGACCTAACACCATATATTTT
cdr3_aa: CASSERTGPNTIYF
v_call: TRBV9
d_call: TRBD1
clone_size: few
j_call: TRBJ1-3

cdr3_nt: TGCGCCAGCAGCTTGATAGGACTAGCGGGAGGGAGCTCCTACAATGAGCAGTTCTTC
cdr3_aa: CASSLIGLAGGSSYNEQFF
v_call: TRBV5-1
d_call: TRBD2
clone_size: NA
j_call: TRBJ2-1

cdr3_nt: TGTGCCAGTAGTATTATCAGCCGGCTAGCGGGACTCAATGAGCAGTTCTTC
cdr3_aa: CASSIISRLAGLNEQFF
v_call: TRBV19
d_call: TRBD2
clone_size: NA
j_call: TRBJ2-1

cdr3_nt: TGCGCCAGCAGCTTGGACTCCCAGAACACTGAAGCTTTCTTT
cdr3_aa: CASSLDSQNTEAFF
v_call: TRBV5-1
d_call: NA
clone_size: NA
j_call: TRBJ1-1

cdr3_nt: TGCAGTGCTAGTCGCGGGACGTCAGACCTTTATGGCTACACCTTC
cdr3_aa: CSASRGTSDLYGYTF
v_call: TRBV20-1
d_call: NA
clone_size: NA
j_call: TRBJ1-2

cdr3_nt: TGTGCCAGCTCCCAGGGTTTAGGCTATGGCTACACCTTC
cdr3_aa: CASSQGLGYGYTF
v_call: TRBV18
d_call: NA
clone_size: NA
j_call: TRBJ1-2

cdr3_nt: TGTGCCAGCAGCTACAGGGTCGGGGAGACCCAGTACTTC
cdr3_aa: CASSYRVGETQYF
v_call: TRBV12-3/TRBV12-4
d_call: NA
clone_size: once
j_call: TRBJ2-5

cdr3_nt: TGTGCCAGCAGCTTAGGAGGGATAATCGCAGATACGCAGTATTTT
cdr3_aa: CASSLGGIIADTQYF
v_call: TRBV7-7
d_call: NA
clone_size: NA
j_call: TRBJ2-3

cdr3_nt: TGTGCCAGCAGCGTCGGGGGGGCGAACACTGAAGCTTTCTTT
cdr3_aa: CASSVGGANTEAFF
v_call: TRBV9
d_call: NA
clone_size: NA
j_call: TRBJ1-1

cdr3_nt: TGTGCCAGCAGTTCCCCCGGGTTGAAACTGTTTTTT
cdr3_aa: CASSSPGLKLFF
v_call: TRBV28
d_call: NA
clone_size: NA
j_call: TRBJ1-4